The next 26 T cell receptor beta chains were all read from a single sample in a study of metastatic and nonmetastatic thyroid tumors. Prior to thyroid surgery, none of the patients had received any treatment. Via MiXCR, TCRdb re-called the PCR reads. The table has about 46,000 clones, 24% seen once. The sequenced material came from blood. The receptors come from a male donor with papillary thyroid cancer or a benign thyroid nodule (not recorded which). Some clones in this sample may be carry-over from other donors' samples.

V gene TRBV11-2 combines with J gene TRBJ2-2; no clear D gene. CDR1 and CDR2 from the germline V gene are SGHAT and FQNNGV. The length of the CDR3 is 13 residues. V lost 5 bases and J lost 11, with 15 bases in between. The CDR3 DNA is TGTGCCAGCAGCCCGCCTCACGCCGTTGAGCTGTTTTTT. Amino acid sequence: CASSPPHAVELFF.

This clone appeared many times. This sequence joins TRBV27 and TRBJ2-5; TRBD2 agrees at 12 bases. This CDR3 contains 16 residues. The V gene end was trimmed by 5 bases and the J gene end by 5 bases; junction bases not matched to a gene: 9. Germline V gene data show CDR1 as MNHEY and CDR2 as SMNVEV (reference sequence). In DNA form, the CDR3 reads TGTGCCAGCAGTCTCCGACTAGCGGGGGCCTTCGAGACCCAGTACTTC. Protein sequence: CASSLRLAGAFETQYF.

The chain joins TRBV6-1 to TRBJ2-7, with D tentatively TRBD2 (5 bases). The CDR3 length is 18 residues. Deletions cut 0 bases from V and 5 bases from J, with 23 bases between. Germline CDR1 and CDR2: MNHNS and SASEGT. In DNA, the CDR3 is TGTGCCAGCAGTGAAGCCGTCGAGGACGGATCCGGAGGTAACGAGCAGTACTTC. Its translation: CASSEAVEDGSGGNEQYF.

This clone was observed many times. The rearrangement joins TRBV6-1 to TRBJ2-6, with D possibly being TRBD1 (6 bases). The CDR3 loop spans 15 amino acids. The V end lost 6 bases, the J end lost 6 bases, and 15 bases lay between the germline ends. CDR1 and CDR2 from the germline V gene are MNHNS and SASEGT. CDR3 DNA sequence: TGTGCCAGCAGGCTTCAGGACAGACCGGCCAACGTCCTGACTTTC. Translated, it gives CASRLQDRPANVLTF.

The chain combines TRBV2 with TRBJ2-7; no clear D. The CDR3 is made up of 14 amino acids. V lost 6 bases and J 3 bases, leaving 15 bases between the germline ends. Germline V gene sequence: CDR1 SNHLY, CDR2 FYNNEI. CDR3 nucleotide sequence: TGTGCCAGCAGAAGACGGGTGGGGAACTACGAGCAGTACTTC. As protein: CASRRRVGNYEQYF.

V and J are TRBV30 and TRBJ2-1; 13 nucleotides agree with TRBD2. Per the germline V gene, CDR1 is GTSNPN and CDR2 is SVGIG (reference sequence). V trimming: 2 bases; J trimming: 9 bases; junction bases outside the gene matches: 10. CDR3 length: 16 amino acids. The CDR3 nucleotides read TGTGCCTGGAGTAAGTCACTAGCGGGAGGGAGGAGTGAGCAGTTCTTC. Encoded protein: CAWSKSLAGGRSEQFF.

The table lists this clone with many counts. This chain links TRBV5-6 with TRBJ2-3; D is undetermined. Germline CDR1 is SGHDT and CDR2 is YYEEEE. V was trimmed by 1 base and J by 1 base, leaving 10 bases between them. CDR3 length: 15 amino acids. The CDR3 sequence is CASSLLSTGTDTQYF. CDR3 nucleotides: TGTGCCAGCAGCTTGCTCTCGACTGGCACAGATACGCAGTATTTT.

This clone was counted many times. The J gene is TRBJ2-3, the V gene TRBV20-1; 7 nucleotides agree with TRBD2. The CDR3 length is 15 residues. V lost 0 bases to trimming and J lost 2 bases; unmatched junction nucleotides: 5. Germline assignment: CDR1 DFQATT and CDR2 SNEGSKA (reference sequence). The CDR3 DNA sequence: TGCAGTGCTAGAGATGGGAGGGAGGACACAGATACGCAGTATTTT. Translation: CSARDGREDTDTQYF.

This clone was found a few times. V usage is TRBV12-3 or TRBV12-4 and J usage is TRBJ2-7; D is possibly TRBD1 (6 bases). Trimming stripped 3 bases from V and 2 bases from J, with 14 bases between. The CDR3 totals 15 residues. The CDR3: CASSFGRGATYEQYF. CDR3 nucleotide sequence: TGTGCCAGCAGTTTCGGCAGGGGTGCAACCTACGAGCAGTACTTC.

The V call is TRBV19, the J call TRBJ1-2; D is uncertain. The CDR3 sequence is 13 residues long. Per the germline V gene, CDR1 is LNHDA and CDR2 is SQIVND (reference sequence). V lost 4 bases and J lost 5, with 11 bases in between. The DNA of the CDR3 is TGTGCCAGTAGTAGGCCCCACTTGTATGGCTACACCTTC. This encodes CASSRPHLYGYTF.

This clone appeared many times. V usage is TRBV2 and J usage is TRBJ1-2; no definite D call. CDR1 and CDR2 (germline): SNHLY, FYNNEI. The CDR3 sequence is 12 residues long. V dropped 6 bases and J dropped 1 base, with 6 bases sitting between them. CDR3 in amino acids: CASRTVNYGYTF. The DNA for the CDR3 is TGTGCCAGCAGGACGGTTAACTATGGCTACACCTTC.

This clone was seen at least ten times. Other DNA variants within this sample encode the same CDR3. The chain employs TRBV2 and TRBJ1-2; D perhaps matches TRBD1 (5 bases). V dropped 3 bases and J dropped 8 bases, with 13 bases sitting between them. The CDR3 runs to 13 residues. CDR1 is SNHLY, CDR2 FYNNEI, per germline. The CDR3 bases are TGTGCCAGCAGTGACCGGGCTGGGGGGGGCTACACCTTC. Its protein product is CASSDRAGGGYTF.

This clone occurred many times. CDR3 region: CSAPDREGTEAFF. The DNA of the CDR3 is TGCAGTGCGCCTGACAGGGAGGGGACTGAAGCTTTCTTT. The chain links TRBV20-1 to TRBJ1-1, with 7 bases that match TRBD1. The germline V gene has CDR1 DFQATT and CDR2 SNEGSKA (reference sequence). This CDR3 contains 13 residues. V dropped 6 bases and J dropped 5; count of bases not matched to a gene: 9.

This clone has ten or more counts. The chain uses TRBV24-1 and TRBJ1-4; possibly TRBD1 for D (6 bases). Germline values: CDR1 KGHDR, CDR2 SFDVKD. The CDR3 sequence is 18 residues long. Trimming took off 3 bases at V and 4 bases at J, with 20 bases between the two ends. CDR3 sequence reads: CATSDVPGHRVLNEKLFF. CDR3 coding DNA: TGTGCCACCAGTGATGTCCCGGGGCACAGGGTCCTTAATGAAAAACTGTTTTTT.

The V gene is TRBV7-2, the J gene TRBJ2-5; 7 positions match TRBD2. This CDR3 comprises 13 residues. The junction had 1 base not matched to a gene; V was cut back by 3 bases and J by 3 bases. The V gene's germline CDR1 is SGHTA and CDR2 FQGNSA. For the CDR3, the DNA is TGTGCCAGCAGCTTCGCGGGAGAAGAGACCCAGTACTTC. Protein: CASSFAGEETQYF.

This chain connects TRBV28 to TRBJ2-5; D is ambiguous. The germline CDR1 and CDR2 sequences are MDHEN and SYDVKM. Trimming removed 2 bases at V and 1 base at J, with 5 bases between. This CDR3 has 13 residues. This chain's CDR3 is CASSLLSQETQYF. In DNA form, the CDR3 reads TGTGCCAGCAGTTTACTCAGCCAAGAGACCCAGTACTTC. Full variable domain (missing parts from reference TRBV28 and TRBJ2-5): DVKVTQSSRYLVKRTGEKVFLECVQDMDHENMFWYRQDPGLGLRLIYFSYDVKMKEKGDIPEGYSVSREKKERFSLILESASTNQTSMYLCASSLLSQETQYFGPGTRLLVL.

The V gene is TRBV7-9, the J gene TRBJ1-1; D is possibly TRBD1 (6 bases). The V end was cut by 5 bases, the J end by 6 bases, with 19 bases between. The CDR3 length is 15 residues. Germline V gives CDR1 SEHNR, CDR2 FQNEAQ (reference sequence). DNA for the CDR3: TGTGCCAGCAGCCCACAGGGAGGCGGTAACGCTGAAGCTTTCTTT. Amino acids: CASSPQGGGNAEAFF.

This clone was observed many times. J is TRBJ2-1 and V is TRBV19; 8 bases line up with TRBD2. Germline assignment: CDR1 LNHDA and CDR2 SQIVND (reference sequence). CDR3 length: 18 amino acids. With 6 bases clipped from V and 0 bases from J, the junction kept 13 bases outside the gene matches. CDR3 region: CASRPYATSASSYNEQFF. CDR3 DNA: TGTGCCAGTAGGCCTTATGCGACTAGCGCTAGCTCCTACAATGAGCAGTTCTTC.

Details on this clone: This may come from a read error, since a much larger clone is one base off. The chain employs TRBV10-1 and TRBJ2-5; 8 bases are a match to TRBD1. Germline V CDR1 and CDR2: WNHNN, SYGVQD (reference sequence). The CDR3 totals 14 residues. CDR3 amino acids: CASNGQGLEETRYF. The CDR3 DNA reads TGCGCCAGCAATGGACAGGGACTGGAGGAGACCCGGTACTTC.

This sequence joins TRBV7-3 and TRBJ2-1; the D gene is possibly TRBD2 (6 bases). The germline gives CDR1 SGHTA, CDR2 FQGTGA. This CDR3 spans 14 amino acids. The V end was cut by 5 bases, the J end by 5 bases, with 13 bases between. Here the CDR3 DNA reads TGTGCCAGCAGCAATTTCCGCGGGAACAATGAGCAGTTCTTC. Its translation: CASSNFRGNNEQFF.

Ten or more counts support this clone. The chain combines TRBV2 with TRBJ1-5, with 7 bases that match TRBD1. Germline loops: CDR1 SNHLY, CDR2 FYNNEI. This CDR3 spans 14 amino acids. The V and J ends lost 7 bases and 4 bases, in that order; junction bases with no gene match: 7. CDR3 sequence reads: CASKEQGINQPQHF. The CDR3 coding sequence is TGTGCCAGCAAGGAACAGGGGATAAATCAGCCCCAGCATTTT.

This clone showed up many times. V usage is TRBV20-1 and J usage is TRBJ2-5; 8 bases are shared with TRBD2. V shed 0 bases, J shed 1 base, and the junction held 4 bases outside the gene matches. CDR3 length: 15 residues. The germline CDR1 and CDR2 sequences are DFQATT and SNEGSKA (reference sequence). DNA for the CDR3: TGCAGTGCTAGAGATTTGCGGGAGGCCCAAGAGACCCAGTACTTC. It yields the protein CSARDLREAQETQYF.

The chain employs TRBV3-1 and TRBJ2-7; no clear D gene. Germline values: CDR1 LGHDT, CDR2 YNNKEL (reference sequence). V lost 3 bases, J lost 6 bases, and 6 bases lay in between. There are 11 residues in the CDR3. The CDR3, as DNA: TGTGCCAGCAGCCAGGGCGGCGAGCAGTACTTC. Translating gives CASSQGGEQYF.

This clone was detected many times. The V and J genes are TRBV12-3 or TRBV12-4 and TRBJ1-5, with 10 bases identical to TRBD1. Unmatched junction bases numbered 7, after V lost 5 bases and J lost 9 bases. The CDR3 consists of 14 residues. For the CDR3, the DNA is TGTGCCAGCAGTCCCGGACAGGGGGGAGGGCCCCAGCATTTT. Amino acids: CASSPGQGGGPQHF.

In this sample, this clone turned up many times. The rearrangement uses TRBV7-9 and TRBJ2-5, with 10 bases fitting TRBD1. Germline assignment: CDR1 SEHNR and CDR2 FQNEAQ (reference sequence). With 5 bases clipped from V and 5 bases from J, the junction kept 11 bases outside the gene matches. The CDR3 runs to 16 residues. The DNA of the CDR3 is TGTGCCAGCAGCAACCGGGACAGGGGTGTTTTCGAGACCCAGTACTTC. Its protein is CASSNRDRGVFETQYF.

The CDR3: CASSSGQHYEQYF. In DNA form, the CDR3 reads TGTGCCAGCAGTTCGGGACAGCATTACGAGCAGTACTTC. The chain has TRBV28 and TRBJ2-7, with 7 bases lining up with TRBD1. J lost 4 bases, V lost 4 bases, and 4 bases had no gene match. The CDR3 is 13 amino acids. The germline V gene has CDR1 MDHEN and CDR2 SYDVKM.